Listed below are T cell receptor beta chains from one sample, sequenced in a study of cytotoxic CD8 clonotypes in ibrutinib-treated CLL. Using immunoSEQ multiplex PCR, the repertoire was profiled, and TCRdb retains in-frame clones only, with some absent. The sample lists more than 9,500 clones; around 81% were seen once. The sample was PBMCs, taken at disease progression, from a patient treated with ibrutinib. These receptors all come from a human donor with chronic lymphocytic leukemia. Each CDR3 is given with its conserved first and last residue. D genes are given only for firm matches. Not every row has a clone size; where given, it reads once, few, many or a size class.

>few|TRBJ1-2|TRBD1|TRBV10-3
TGTGCCATCAGCCCGGACAGGACCAATGGGGGCTACACCTTC
CAISPDRTNGGYTF
>NA|TRBJ2-3|NA|TRBV5-1
TGCGCCAGCACCTCGAGGGGAACAGATACGCAGTATTTT
CASTSRGTDTQYF
>NA|TRBJ2-7|TRBD2|TRBV18
TGTGCCAGCTCACCACCCCGAACAACTAGCGCTACGCAGTACTTC
CASSPPRTTSATQYF
>NA|TRBJ1-5|NA|TRBV18
TGTGCCAGCTCACCCGACAGGAATCAGCCCCAGCATTTT
CASSPDRNQPQHF
>few|TRBJ2-7|NA|TRBV30
TGTGCCTGGAGTGTACTTAGGTCGTGGGCAGGAAACTACGAGCAGTACTTC
CAWSVLRSWAGNYEQYF
>NA|TRBJ1-2|NA|TRBV6-5
TGTGCCACTAGCAAGCAGGGGAGTATTGACTATGGCTACACCTTC
CATSKQGSIDYGYTF
>NA|TRBJ1-5|NA|TRBV21-1
TGTGCCAGCAGCAAAGTTAGATGGGGGACAGGGGGTCCATATAGCAATCAGCCCCAGCATTTT
CASSKVRWGTGGPYSNQPQHF
>NA|TRBJ2-3|TRBD2|TRBV4-2
TGTGCCAGCACCAGAGGGCGGGAGGGCTCAGATACGCAGTATTTT
CASTRGREGSDTQYF
>NA|TRBJ1-2|NA|TRBV5-1
TGCGCCAGCAGCTTGTCAGGGGCAGCTAACTATGGCTACACCTTC
CASSLSGAANYGYTF
>NA|TRBJ2-7|TRBD2|TRBV7-8
TGTGCCAGCAGCTTAGGTCTAGCGGGAATAACCTACGAGCAGTACTTC
CASSLGLAGITYEQYF
>NA|TRBJ2-1|TRBD1|TRBV5-1
TGCGCCAGCAGCCAAGACAACAGGGGTATCCATGAGCAGTTCTTC
CASSQDNRGIHEQFF
>NA|TRBJ2-3|TRBD2|TRBV25-1
TGTGCCAGCAGTGAATATCTAGCGGGAAAGGGGGGAGATACGCAGTATTTT
CASSEYLAGKGGDTQYF
>NA|TRBJ2-5|NA|TRBV27
TGTGCCAGCAGTTCCCAGACAGGATCACCTAGTCAGTACTTC
CASSSQTGSPSQYF
>NA|TRBJ1-2|NA|TRBV19
TGTGCCAGTAGGGAGCTGGGAGACTATGGCTACACCTTC
CASRELGDYGYTF
>NA|TRBJ2-3|NA|TRBV29-1
TGCAGCGCCACCGGGTGGCAGGGAAGAACCACAGATACGCAGTATTTT
CSATGWQGRTTDTQYF
>NA|TRBJ2-1|TRBD2|TRBV7-8
TGTGCCAGCAGCTTAGTGGCGGGAGGGTCCAATGAGCAGTTCTTC
CASSLVAGGSNEQFF
>NA|TRBJ1-2|NA|TRBV16
TGTGCCAGCAGCCAATTTGAGTCTTCGGGAGGCTACACCTTC
CASSQFESSGGYTF
>NA|TRBJ2-7|NA|TRBV2
TGTGCCAGCAGTGCACGGACTACCAACTCCTACGAGCAGTACTTC
CASSARTTNSYEQYF
>NA|TRBJ2-5|TRBD2|TRBV10-3
TGTGCCATCAGCGGCGGGACTAGCGGGAGAAAAGAGACCCAGTACTTC
CAISGGTSGRKETQYF
>once|TRBJ2-7|NA|TRBV5-1
TGCGCCAGCAGCTTGACGGCAGGCCACGAGCAGTACTTC
CASSLTAGHEQYF
>NA|TRBJ2-1|NA|TRBV6-1
TGTGCCAGCAGACGGGGGAGCGGTGCCTCGGATGAGCAGTTCTTC
CASRRGSGASDEQFF
>NA|TRBJ2-2|TRBD2|TRBV11-2
TGTGCCAGCAGCAAGAAGGGTTTAGCGGGAGTTGGTAGCACCGGGGAGCTGTTTTTT
CASSKKGLAGVGSTGELFF
>NA|TRBJ2-2|NA|TRBV7-9
TGTGCCATACAAACCGGGGAGCTGTTTTTT
CAIQTGELFF
>NA|TRBJ1-3|NA|TRBV4-1
TGCGCCAGCAGCCAGGACTCCCGCTCTGGAAACACCATATATTTT
CASSQDSRSGNTIYF
>NA|TRBJ1-2|NA|TRBV4-1
TGCGCCAGCAGCCAATCGACGGTTAACTTTAACTATGGCTACACCTTC
CASSQSTVNFNYGYTF
>NA|TRBJ2-2|NA|TRBV7-9
TGTGCCAGCAGCTTAGGCCAGAACACCGGGGAGCTGTTTTTT
CASSLGQNTGELFF
>NA|TRBJ2-7|TRBD2|TRBV7-9
TGTGCCAGCAGCTTGGTCCTAGCGGAGGCGGGGGAGCAGTACTTC
CASSLVLAEAGEQYF
>NA|TRBJ2-7|TRBD2|TRBV27
TGTGCCAGCAGTTTCCAGGGAGGGTCCTACGAGCAGTACTTC
CASSFQGGSYEQYF
>NA|TRBJ2-1|NA|TRBV9
TGTGCCAGCAGCGTAGGCGGTCTAGCCATTGCGGATGAGCAGTTCTTC
CASSVGGLAIADEQFF
>NA|TRBJ2-1|NA|TRBV7-3
TGTGCCAGCAGCTTATCCAGGGGATCCTACAATGAGCAGTTCTTC
CASSLSRGSYNEQFF
>NA|TRBJ2-5|TRBD1|TRBV5-5
TGTGCCAGCAGCCGACAGGGTATGAAGCAAGAGACCCAGTACTTC
CASSRQGMKQETQYF
>NA|TRBJ2-6|TRBD1|TRBV2
TGTGCCAGCAGGGGGACAGGTCGCTCTGGGGCCAACGTCCTGACTTTC
CASRGTGRSGANVLTF
>NA|TRBJ2-1|NA|TRBV6-5
TGTGCCAGCAGTTACGGTGATTACAATGAGCAGTTCTTC
CASSYGDYNEQFF
>few|TRBJ2-1|TRBD2|TRBV7-9
TGTGCCAGCAGCCCCCAGAGCGGGAGGAGCTCCTACAATGAGCAGTTCTTC
CASSPQSGRSSYNEQFF
>few|TRBJ2-3|NA|TRBV25-1
TGTGCCAGCAGTGAGAGGGTAGATACGCAGTATTTT
CASSERVDTQYF
>NA|TRBJ2-3|TRBD2|TRBV28
TGTGCCAGCAGTTTTAACCTCGGACTAGCGGGAGGGGTAGATACGCAGTATTTT
CASSFNLGLAGGVDTQYF
>NA|TRBJ1-5|TRBD1|TRBV10-3
TGTGCCATCGGTTCAGGGGGCGATCAGCCCCAGCATTTT
CAIGSGGDQPQHF
>NA|TRBJ2-3|NA|TRBV5-6
TGTGCCAGCAGCTTGTGGGGTTCGCAAGATACGCAGTATTTT
CASSLWGSQDTQYF
>once|TRBJ2-2|NA|TRBV10-3
TGTGCCATCAGTGAGTCTGCGGGCGGCGGGGACACCGGGGAGCTGTTTTTT
CAISESAGGGDTGELFF
>NA|TRBJ1-2|NA|TRBV28
TGTGCCAGCAGCGTAGGGCGAGGCTACACCTTC
CASSVGRGYTF
>NA|TRBJ2-1|NA|TRBV28
TGTGCCAGCAGTTTTGTGCGAGGGGAGGTAACCAATGAGCAGTTCTTC
CASSFVRGEVTNEQFF
>NA|TRBJ2-1|TRBD2|TRBV4-1
TGCGCCAGCAGCCACCGCTCTAGCGGGAGGGATTGGGAGCAGTTCTTC
CASSHRSSGRDWEQFF
>NA|TRBJ2-7|TRBD2|TRBV2
TGTGCCAGCAGTGACACCGGGACTAGCAACGAGCAGTACTTC
CASSDTGTSNEQYF
>NA|TRBJ2-1|TRBD2|TRBV19
TGTGCCAGTAGTATGCGGCGGGGCGGGAGATTCTACAATGAGCAGTTCTTC
CASSMRRGGRFYNEQFF
>few|TRBJ1-2|NA|TRBV7-9
TGTGCCAGCAGCTTAGGCCCGGACGGACACTATGGCTACACCTTC
CASSLGPDGHYGYTF
>NA|TRBJ1-3|NA|TRBV30
TGTGCCTGGAGTGTAACGGTGCGGTGGGGGGGCTCTGGAAACACCATATATTTT
CAWSVTVRWGGSGNTIYF
>NA|TRBJ1-5|TRBD1|TRBV30
TGTGCCTGGAAAGGACAGGGGCCCGAGGTTGAGCCCCAGCATTTT
CAWKGQGPEVEPQHF
>once|TRBJ2-1|TRBD2|TRBV28
TGTGCCAGCCAGAGCGGGACTAGCGGATACAATGAGCAGTTCTTC
CASQSGTSGYNEQFF
>NA|TRBJ2-3|NA|TRBV7-6
TGTGCCAGCAGCTTGGAGGGACAGTTAGATACGCAGTATTTT
CASSLEGQLDTQYF
>once|TRBJ2-7|NA|TRBV28
TGTGCCAGCGAGACAAGCGGGTACTACGAGCAGTACTTC
CASETSGYYEQYF
>NA|TRBJ2-7|NA|TRBV7-9
TGTGCCAGCAGCCTATACGAGCAGTACTTC
CASSLYEQYF
>NA|TRBJ2-1|NA|TRBV14
TGTGCCAGCAGCCCGTGGGGGGACTCCTACAATGAGCAGTTCTTC
CASSPWGDSYNEQFF
>NA|TRBJ2-1|NA|TRBV30
TGTGCCTGGAGTGTCAGGGGGGGATACAATGAGCAGTTCTTC
CAWSVRGGYNEQFF
>NA|TRBJ2-3|TRBD2|TRBV5-4
TGTGCCAGCAGCTTGGAAACTAGCGGCTGGGATACGCAGTATTTT
CASSLETSGWDTQYF
>NA|TRBJ2-7|TRBD2|TRBV7-9
TGTGCCAGCAGCCCGCGCTCGGCGGGAGGGCCCTACGAGCAGTACTTC
CASSPRSAGGPYEQYF
>NA|TRBJ1-5|NA|TRBV6-1
TGTGCCAGCAGTGAAGCCGGGGTTTTGTGGCCCCAGCATTTT
CASSEAGVLWPQHF